This TCR beta chain was retrieved from a study of T cell repertoires in cytomegalovirus infection. The CDR3 length is 15 residues. Germline CDR1 reads SGHVS; CDR2 reads FQNEAQ. The V end lost 0 bases, the J end lost 5 bases, and 13 bases lay between the germline ends. Study-wide points: CMV carriers with the relevant HLA were identified by cumulative public TCR beta family frequency.

This clonotype was seen ten or more times. Its antigen is not known. Each CDR3 protein is one row after TCRdb ran MiXCR on the reads. Seen here are around 280,000 distinct CDR3 sequences, roughly 13% observed once, and the top ten hold around 8.1%. The TCR comes from a human donor in good health (CMV status not recorded). Some clones in this sample may be carry-over from other donors' samples. This rearrangement joins TRBV7-8 to TRBJ1-2; possible D gene TRBD1, 5 bases. Source material: PBMCs. CDR3: CASSLAPDSPYGYTF. The CDR3 DNA follows: TGTGCCAGCAGCTTAGCCCCCGACAGTCCGTATGGCTACACCTTC.